This TCR beta chain was obtained from a study of cytomegalovirus exposure and HLA in healthy donors. Overall study context: The roughly 120 million unique TCR beta sequences, from roughly 180 million T cells, were found by an earlier analysis.

Both 60 Vbeta primers and 13 Jbeta primers went into the PCR. Generated by immunoSEQ multiplex PCR, the TCRdb table keeps only in-frame clones and is missing some. This table has roughly 27,000 clones, approximately 62% appearing once. Trimming took 6 bases from V and 0 from J, leaving 18 bases between them. The CDR3 is 16 residues long. Germline values: CDR1 KGHSH, CDR2 LQKENI. The sequence was obtained from a male donor in good health and CMV-seropositive. The chain is built from TRBV18 and TRBJ2-7; D might be TRBD1 (5 bases). Sequencing was done on a sample of PBMCs. The CDR3 sequence: CASSHPEGAISYEQYF. The CDR3 DNA reads as TGTGCCAGCTCCCACCCGGAAGGGGCGATCTCCTACGAGCAGTACTTC.